The 27 T cell receptor beta chains given below trace back to one sample, sequenced in a study of cytomegalovirus exposure and HLA in healthy donors. Profiled with immunoSEQ multiplex PCR; TCRdb holds only in-frame clones, not every one. The repertoire holds 65,000 or so clones, with about 91% as singletons. The sequenced material came from PBMCs. These receptors all come from a woman between 18 and 29 years old in good health and CMV-seronegative.

The chain links TRBV19 to TRBJ1-5; 7 bases map to TRBD1. There are 13 residues in the CDR3. With 6 bases clipped from V and 7 bases from J, the junction kept 6 bases outside the gene matches. Per germline, CDR1 LNHDA and CDR2 SQIVND (reference sequence). CDR3: CASSDRAGQPQHF. The CDR3 DNA reads TGTGCCAGTAGCGACAGGGCTGGCCAGCCCCAGCATTTT. Supplemented by reference TRBV19 and TRBJ1-5, the full variable domain reads DGGITQSPKYLFRKEGQNVTLSCEQNLNHDAMYWYRQDPGQGLRLIYYSQIVNDFQKGDIAEGYSVSREKKESFPLTVTSAQKNPTAFYLCASSDRAGQPQHFGDGTRLSIL.

J is TRBJ2-2 and V is TRBV6-1, with 9 bases that match TRBD1. CDR1 is MNHNS, CDR2 SASEGT, per germline. V dropped 8 bases and J dropped 0; count of bases not matched to a gene: 1. This CDR3 region has 14 residues. CDR3 bases: TGTGCCAGCGGACAGGGGACGAACACCGGGGAGCTGTTTTTT. This sequence encodes CASGQGTNTGELFF.

The rearrangement uses TRBV28 and TRBJ1-1, with 7 positions matching TRBD1. Germline V gene lookup returns CDR1 MDHEN and CDR2 SYDVKM. The CDR3 is 15 residues long. V was clipped by 5 bases and J by 7 bases; unmatched bases: 13. The DNA for the CDR3 is TGTGCCAGCAGTCGCACGGCAGGGGGGTTTTTTGAAGCTTTCTTT. Protein: CASSRTAGGFFEAFF.

The J gene is TRBJ2-1, the V gene TRBV6-5, with no clear D. The CDR3 is made up of 11 amino acids. Germline CDR1 MNHEY, CDR2 SVGAGI. The germline V and J ends were trimmed by 4 bases and 6 bases, with 4 bases remaining between them. This chain's CDR3 is CASSSSNEQFF. Written as DNA, the CDR3 is TGTGCCAGCAGTTCTTCCAATGAGCAGTTCTTC.

The V and J genes are TRBV29-1 and TRBJ2-7; 7 bases line up with TRBD1. Trimming cost V 4 bases and J 3 bases; bases outside gene matches: 3. Germline CDR1 SQVTM, CDR2 ANQGSEA. The CDR3 runs 12 residues. The CDR3 nucleotides read TGCAGCGTTGGGGACAGTGACTACGAGCAGTACTTC. Translating it yields CSVGDSDYEQYF.

This clone has just a few counts. The rearrangement uses TRBV6-1 and TRBJ1-1, with TRBD1 identical over 10 bases. The V gene's germline CDR1 is MNHNS and CDR2 SASEGT. This CDR3 spans 14 amino acids. V trimming: 4 bases; J trimming: 4 bases; junction bases outside the gene matches: 3. The CDR3 region is CASSVGTGVTEAFF. Written as DNA, the CDR3 is TGTGCCAGCAGTGTAGGGACAGGGGTCACTGAAGCTTTCTTT.

The J gene is TRBJ1-1, the V gene TRBV6-1; D is unresolved. V was pared by 4 bases and J by 0 bases, with 9 bases between. CDR3 length: 14 residues. Germline CDR1 MNHNS, CDR2 SASEGT. The CDR3 nucleotides are TGTGCCAGCAGTGGATGGGCAGTGAACACTGAAGCTTTCTTT. Amino acid sequence: CASSGWAVNTEAFF.

The gene calls are TRBV7-2 and TRBJ1-1, with unresolved D. Trimming left V 2 bases short and J 4 bases short, with 8 bases between. The CDR3 is 13 residues long. The germline gives CDR1 SGHTA, CDR2 FQGNSA. CDR3 in amino acids: CASSLTLATEAFF. CDR3 nucleotides: TGTGCCAGCAGCTTAACGTTGGCCACTGAAGCTTTCTTT.

This CDR3 is CASSTSTGLSEAFF. CDR3 bases: TGTGCCAGTAGTACGTCCACAGGGCTCTCTGAAGCTTTCTTT. This chain connects TRBV19 to TRBJ1-1; a weak D match, TRBD1 (6 bases). V was shortened by 4 bases and J by 6 bases, with 15 bases between the two germline ends. The CDR3 loop spans 14 amino acids. Germline values: CDR1 LNHDA, CDR2 SQIVND (reference sequence).

V is TRBV11-2 and J is TRBJ2-3; 8 nucleotides align to TRBD1. J lost 10 bases, V lost 5 bases, and 14 bases had no gene match. The CDR3 runs 15 residues. The germline V gene encodes CDR1 SGHAT and CDR2 FQNNGV. The CDR3 nucleotides read TGTGCCAGCAGCCCGGTGGGACAGGACCTAGGTGCGCAGTATTTT. It encodes CASSPVGQDLGAQYF.

Comments on this clone: The junction does not match germline at one end; this may be a read error. The chain carries TRBV6-6 and TRBJ2-4; D ambiguous. The V gene's germline CDR1 is MNHNY and CDR2 SVGAGI (reference sequence). The CDR3 has 11 residues. The CDR3 nucleotides read TGCCCCAGACGGCGGCAGAACATTCAGTACTTC. As protein: CPRRRQNIQYF.

The chain combines TRBV28 with TRBJ2-1; D uncertain. This CDR3 spans 14 amino acids. Trimming took 9 bases from V and 0 from J, leaving 12 bases between them. The germline CDR1 and CDR2 sequences are MDHEN and SYDVKM. The CDR3 region is CASQDWSSYNEQFF. In nucleotides, the CDR3 is TGTGCCAGTCAAGACTGGAGCTCCTACAATGAGCAGTTCTTC.

Written as DNA, the CDR3 is TGTGCCAGCAGAGAGAGGACTGAAGCTTTCTTT. Translated, it gives CASRERTEAFF. The chain recombines TRBV6-6 with TRBJ1-1; D call uncertain. The CDR3 spans 11 residues. Germline V CDR1 and CDR2: MNHNY, SVGAGI (reference sequence). Trimming shortened V by 6 bases and J by 5 bases, and 7 bases separated the two germline ends.

This chain joins TRBV13 and TRBJ2-3, with 8 bases that match TRBD2. V lost 5 bases, J lost 0 bases, and 13 bases stayed unmatched. The CDR3 has 18 amino acids. CDR1 is PRHDT and CDR2 is FYEKMQ in the germline V gene (reference sequence). DNA of the CDR3: TGTGCCAGCAGCCCCGCGGGGGGAACGGGTCTGAGCACAGATACGCAGTATTTT. Protein: CASSPAGGTGLSTDTQYF.

The rearrangement links TRBV15 to TRBJ2-1; D is perhaps TRBD2 (5 bases). Germline V lookup: CDR1 LNHNV, CDR2 YYDKDF (reference sequence). This CDR3 spans 15 amino acids. Trimming cost V 5 bases and J 2 bases, with 13 bases left between them. The CDR3 nucleotides read TGTGCCACCAGCGGTGACTATAACCCCTACAATGAGCAGTTCTTC. Translated, it gives CATSGDYNPYNEQFF.

V and J are TRBV4-3 and TRBJ2-1; a possible D gene is TRBD2 (5 bases). This CDR3 region has 16 residues. The V end was cut by 0 bases, the J end by 7 bases, with 16 bases between. Germline V gene lookup returns CDR1 LGHNA and CDR2 YSLEER. CDR3 sequence: CASSQDRGLRVNEQFF. As DNA, the CDR3 is TGCGCCAGCAGCCAAGATCGCGGGCTTCGGGTGAATGAGCAGTTCTTC.

The V gene is TRBV7-8, the J gene TRBJ2-7; D unresolved. The CDR3 runs to 12 residues. The germline V and J ends were trimmed by 1 base and 3 bases, with 4 bases remaining between them. CDR1 is SGHVS, CDR2 FQNEAQ, per germline. In DNA form, the CDR3 reads TGTGCCAGCAGCTTAGGCAGCTACGAGCAGTACTTC. Protein product: CASSLGSYEQYF.

The rearrangement uses TRBV18 and TRBJ1-2; tentatively, D is TRBD1 (5 bases). V shed 3 bases and J shed 2 bases, with 7 bases lying between them. There are 13 residues in the CDR3. Germline V gene lookup returns CDR1 KGHSH and CDR2 LQKENI. CDR3 sequence: CASSPDKNYGYTF. Written as DNA, the CDR3 is TGTGCCAGCTCACCGGACAAGAACTATGGCTACACCTTC.

The V gene is TRBV9, the J gene TRBJ2-3; tentative D call: TRBD1 (6 bases). Deletions cut 4 bases from V and 5 bases from J, with 8 bases between. The CDR3 sequence is 12 residues long. CDR1 SGDLS and CDR2 YYNGEE come from the germline V gene. This CDR3 is CASSPQGDTQYF. In DNA, the CDR3 is TGTGCCAGCAGCCCACAGGGAGATACGCAGTATTTT.

The chain has TRBV2 and TRBJ1-5, with D unresolved. The germline V and J ends were trimmed by 6 bases and 0 bases, with 12 bases remaining between them. Germline V gene lookup returns CDR1 SNHLY and CDR2 FYNNEI. The CDR3 contains 15 residues. The CDR3 DNA sequence: TGTGCCAGCAGCCTCAACAGTAATAGCAATCAGCCCCAGCATTTT. It translates to CASSLNSNSNQPQHF.

The rearrangement links TRBV28 to TRBJ1-4; D is unresolved. Trimming took 3 bases from V and 6 from J, leaving 8 bases between them. CDR1 MDHEN and CDR2 SYDVKM come from the germline V gene. The CDR3 has 13 amino acids. For the CDR3, the DNA is TGTGCCAGCAGTTTCCCCTTTGATGAAAAACTGTTTTTT. Amino acids: CASSFPFDEKLFF.

This clone is a singleton in its sample. The gene calls are TRBV6-1 and TRBJ2-5, with a tentative D call TRBD1 (5 bases). The CDR3 is 14 amino acids. Germline lookup yields CDR1 MNHNS and CDR2 SASEGT. Trimming pared 7 bases from V and 4 bases from J, leaving 16 bases between. The CDR3 sequence is CASNPGISPETQYF. As DNA, the CDR3 is TGTGCCAGCAATCCAGGGATTTCGCCAGAGACCCAGTACTTC.

This chain joins TRBV9 and TRBJ2-1; the match to TRBD2 covers 9 bases. Germline values: CDR1 SGDLS, CDR2 YYNGEE. This CDR3 region has 16 residues. V was clipped by 1 base and J by 8 bases; unmatched bases: 10. DNA for the CDR3: TGTGCCAGCAGCGTAAGTAGCGGGAGAGTTTTGGATGAGCAGTTCTTC. This translates into CASSVSSGRVLDEQFF.

This chain links TRBV28 with TRBJ1-1; D possibly corresponds to TRBD1 (5 bases). This CDR3 comprises 11 residues. Germline values: CDR1 MDHEN, CDR2 SYDVKM. Trimming shortened V by 6 bases and J by 6 bases, and 8 bases separated the two germline ends. The CDR3 DNA is TGTGCCAGCAGGTCAGGGCCTGAAGCTTTCTTT. Protein: CASRSGPEAFF.

V and J are TRBV5-1 and TRBJ1-2, with D tentatively TRBD1 (6 bases). Deletions cut 0 bases from V and 3 bases from J, with 12 bases between. The CDR3 has 15 amino acids. The germline V gene encodes CDR1 SGHRS and CDR2 YFSETQ. CDR3 DNA sequence: TGCGCCAGCAGCTTGGTGGCGGGGGCGGACTATGGCTACACCTTC. Translation: CASSLVAGADYGYTF.

The J gene is TRBJ1-2, the V gene TRBV5-3, with TRBD1 matching over 10 bases. TRBV5-3 is flagged as an ORF with uncertain function. The trim removed 7 bases at V and 7 bases at J, leaving 1 base unmatched. The CDR3 spans 11 residues. CDR3 DNA: TGTGCCAGAGGGGACAGGGGTGGCTACACCTTC. Translated, it gives CARGDRGGYTF.

The V and J genes are TRBV7-2 and TRBJ2-1; 10 bases match TRBD2. This CDR3 is built from 15 residues. J gave up 10 bases and V 4 bases, and 10 bases lay outside the gene matches. Germline V gene lookup returns CDR1 SGHTA and CDR2 FQGNSA. CDR3 coding DNA: TGTGCCAGCAGCTCCCGGCCTAGCGGGAGTCGAGAGCAGTTCTTC. Amino acid sequence: CASSSRPSGSREQFF.